Below are 13 T cell receptor beta chains sequenced from a single sample in a study of T cells in Graves' hyperthyroidism and ophthalmopathy. TCR beta CDR3 region amplification was performed from RNA transcripts. Primed by the HTBI set, a first-round RT-PCR was run on the TCR CDR3. TCRdb re-called the multiplex PCR reads with MiXCR, one entry per CDR3 protein. The table includes about 690,000 distinct CDR3 sequences, 15% to 20% detected once. The sequenced sample consisted of blood. Every receptor here comes from a man in his fifties or sixties with Graves' hyperthyroidism.

In its sample, this clonotype was seen many times. The V call is TRBV2, the J call TRBJ2-2; D might be TRBD1 or TRBD2, each matching 6 bases. Trimming shortened V by 10 bases and J by 6 bases, and 12 bases separated the two germline ends. The CDR3 runs to 12 residues. Germline CDR1 and CDR2: SNHLY and FYNNEI. The DNA of the CDR3 is TGTGCCATTCTAAGGGGGGCCGGGGAGCTGTTTTTT. As protein: CAILRGAGELFF.

This clonotype was counted a few times. The chain combines TRBV4-1 with TRBJ1-6; a possible D gene is TRBD1 (5 bases). Germline V gene lookup returns CDR1 MGHRA and CDR2 YSYEKL. Between the trimmed V and J ends, which lost 6 bases and 8 bases, there was a span of 17 bases. The CDR3 consists of 15 residues. CDR3 sequence: CASRSDNQGYSPLHF. CDR3 DNA: TGCGCCAGCAGGTCCGACAATCAGGGTTATTCACCCCTCCACTTT.

This chain connects TRBV5-1 to TRBJ2-7; no firm D call. The ends were cut back, 6 bases at V and 2 bases at J, with 15 bases in the middle. The CDR3 is made up of 14 amino acids. From germline, CDR1 is SGHRS and CDR2 YFSETQ. The CDR3 reads CASTNAQVPYEQYF. In DNA form, the CDR3 reads TGCGCCAGCACAAATGCGCAGGTTCCCTACGAGCAGTACTTC. The whole variable domain, remainder taken from reference TRBV5-1 and TRBJ2-7, is KAGVTQTPRYLIKTRGQQVTLSCSPISGHRSVSWYQQTPGQGLQFLFEYFSETQRNKGNFPGRFSGRQFSNSRSEMNVSTLELGDSALYLCASTNAQVPYEQYFGPGTRLTVT.

The J gene is TRBJ2-2, the V gene TRBV20-1; 13 positions match TRBD2. The CDR3 sequence is 15 residues long. V lost 5 bases and J lost 5; bases outside the gene matches: 5. The germline V gene has CDR1 DFQATT and CDR2 SNEGSKA (reference sequence). As DNA, the CDR3 is TGCAGTGCTCCGACTAGCGGGAGGCCAACCGGGGAGCTGTTTTTT. Translation gives CSAPTSGRPTGELFF.

This clonotype was seen ten or more times. The V call is TRBV27, the J call TRBJ2-4; D is perhaps TRBD2 (6 bases). This CDR3 has 13 residues. The germline CDR1 and CDR2 sequences are MNHEY and SMNVEV (reference sequence). V was pared by 5 bases and J by 8 bases, with 13 bases between. CDR3 sequence (DNA): TGTGCCAGCAGTCCCCGGTGGGAGGACATTCAGTACTTC. Protein: CASSPRWEDIQYF.

The chain joins TRBV24-1 to TRBJ2-2, with TRBD2 identical over 10 bases. V lost 3 bases, J lost 7 bases, and 13 bases stayed unmatched. Germline values: CDR1 KGHDR, CDR2 SFDVKD. The CDR3 is 18 amino acids. CDR3 DNA: TGTGCCACCAGTGATGTGCGACCGGGACTAGCGCGAATCGGGGAGCTGTTTTTT. Residues: CATSDVRPGLARIGELFF.

This clonotype came up a few times. The gene calls are TRBV5-1 and TRBJ1-1; the match to TRBD1 covers 7 bases. V gave up 4 bases and J gave up 1 base; unmatched junction bases: 13. The CDR3 contains 17 residues. Germline-derived CDR1 and CDR2 are SGHRS and YFSETQ. The CDR3 reads CASSEDEMGQKNTEAFF. CDR3 nucleotides: TGCGCCAGCAGCGAGGACGAGATGGGACAGAAGAACACTGAAGCTTTCTTT.

At least ten counts were recorded for this clonotype. The chain uses TRBV27 and TRBJ1-2; TRBD1 matches at 9 bases. Per germline, CDR1 MNHEY and CDR2 SMNVEV (reference sequence). The CDR3 length is 15 residues. Trimming took 4 bases from V and 8 from J; bases not matched to a gene: 11. This CDR3 reads CASSSKTGGSVGYTF. CDR3 DNA sequence: TGTGCCAGCAGTTCCAAAACAGGGGGCTCCGTAGGCTACACCTTC.

Worth noting for this clonotype: It may be a read error: a sequence one base away is much more abundant. The rearrangement links TRBV11-2 to TRBJ2-1; 9 bases are shared with TRBD1. Germline V gives CDR1 SGHAT, CDR2 FQNNGV. The CDR3 is made up of 17 amino acids. This CDR3 reads CASSYEFGQGQDNEQSF. The CDR3 nucleotides read TGTGCCAGCAGCTACGAATTCGGACAGGGGCAGGACAATGAGCAGTCCTTC. Full variable domain (remainder filled in from reference TRBV11-2 and TRBJ2-1): EAGVAQSPRYKIIEKRQSVAFWCNPISGHATLYWYQQILGQGPKLLIQFQNNGVVDDSQLPKDRFSAERLKGVDSTLKIQPAKLEDSAVYLCASSYEFGQGQDNEQSFGPGTRLTVL.

This clonotype has ten or more counts. V usage is TRBV5-8 and J usage is TRBJ2-1; D remains unclear. V was pared by 7 bases and J by 1 base, with 15 bases between. Germline V gene lookup returns CDR1 SGHTS and CDR2 YDEGEE. This CDR3 comprises 15 residues. The CDR3 DNA follows: TGTGCCAGCCGCTCTGGCTTTGCTTCCTACAATGAGCAGTTCTTC. The encoded protein is CASRSGFASYNEQFF.

This sequence joins TRBV4-1 and TRBJ2-7, with D maybe TRBD1 (5 bases). Germline CDR1 and CDR2: MGHRA and YSYEKL. Trimming took off 0 bases at V and 1 base at J, with 7 bases between the two ends. The CDR3 totals 14 residues. For the CDR3, the DNA is TGCGCCAGCAGCCAAGATGGGGCGTCCTACGAGCAGTACTTC. Translated: CASSQDGASYEQYF.

The sample holds a few counts of this clonotype. The chain has TRBV5-6 and TRBJ1-2; no firm D call. The CDR3 sequence is 13 residues long. V was trimmed by 4 bases and J by 5 bases, leaving 12 bases between them. CDR1 is SGHDT, CDR2 YYEEEE, per germline. The CDR3 is CASSLARDYGYTF. The CDR3, as DNA: TGTGCCAGCAGCCTGGCCCGGGATTATGGCTACACCTTC.

This clonotype was observed a few times. This chain joins TRBV19 and TRBJ2-7; 11 bases line up with TRBD2. CDR1 and CDR2 (germline): LNHDA, SQIVND (reference sequence). The V and J ends lost 3 bases and 6 bases, in that order; junction bases with no gene match: 4. CDR3 length: 14 amino acids. The CDR3 loop is CASSMGLAALEQYF. Written as DNA, the CDR3 is TGTGCCAGTAGTATGGGACTAGCGGCGCTCGAGCAGTACTTC.